This T cell receptor beta chain was captured in a study of Graves' ophthalmopathy and Graves' hyperthyroidism. The sequenced template was RNA, covering the TCR beta CDR3 region. HTBI primers were used in a first-round RT-PCR, which preceded a second-round multiplex PCR. TCRdb re-called the multiplex PCR reads with MiXCR, one entry per CDR3 protein. This table holds some 1.1 million distinct CDR3 sequences, 36% found once. Of note for this clonotype: A read error may explain this, as a much larger clone is one base away.

This receptor was identified in an adult man with Graves' hyperthyroidism. Specimen: peripheral blood or thyroid tissue (not recorded which).

This chain's CDR3 is CASSARGNRAYGYTF. In nucleotides, the CDR3 is TGTGCCAGCAGTGCGAGAGGGAATCGGGCGTATGGCTACACCTTC. This sequence joins TRBV27 and TRBJ1-2; D ambiguous. The CDR3 spans 15 residues. Germline V gene data show CDR1 as MNHEY and CDR2 as SMNVEV (reference sequence). The V end lost 5 bases, the J end lost 5 bases, and 18 bases lay between the germline ends.